The clone carrying this T cell receptor (beta chain) showed up many times. The record originates from a study of T cells in Graves' hyperthyroidism and ophthalmopathy. Using RNA transcripts as the source, TCR beta CDR3 regions were amplified. TCR CDR3 underwent first-round RT-PCR with the HTBI primer set. TCRdb ran MiXCR on the multiplex PCR reads and lists one entry per CDR3 protein. This table holds about 840,000 distinct CDR3 sequences, around 38% found once. The clonotype originates from a man aged 18-30 years with Graves' hyperthyroidism. The specimen sequenced was blood.

Written as DNA, the CDR3 is TGTGCCATCAGTGAGTCGATAGGGAGGGGTACTGAAGCTTTCTTT. Residues: CAISESIGRGTEAFF. V gene TRBV10-3 combines with J gene TRBJ1-1; D is perhaps TRBD1 (5 bases). With 0 bases removed from V and 5 bases from J, the gap between germline ends came to 13 bases. CDR1 is ENHRY, CDR2 SYGVKD, per germline. The CDR3 has 15 residues.